A single sample is the source of the 22 T cell receptor beta chains below, sequenced in a study of T cells in women clearing cervical HPV infection. Some clones are missing from TCRdb's copy, which holds only in-frame ones; the method was immunoSEQ multiplex PCR. Its table lists about 14,000 clones. Sequences were obtained from blood buffy coat. Receptor source: a woman aged 18-70 years with a cervical HPV16 infection that either progressed to CIN3+ or cleared (not recorded which).

Regarding this clone: The read finishes 3 residues shy of the CDR3 end, and the germline J gene is used to complete it. The rearrangement joins TRBV20-1 to TRBJ1-4; D might be TRBD1 (5 bases). The germline CDR1 and CDR2 sequences are DFQATT and SNEGSKA (reference sequence). This CDR3 is 15 amino acids long. The CDR3 reads CSARPDTGPSSPLFF. The CDR3 bases that were read are TGCAGTGCTAGACCGGACACGGGCCCCAGTTCACCA.

Concerning this clone: The read comes to an end 3 residues before the CDR3 does, leaving the germline J gene to fill in the end. The rearrangement uses TRBV30 and TRBJ2-3, with 8 positions matching TRBD2. The trim removed 2 bases at V and 2 bases at J, leaving 3 bases unmatched. The CDR3 is 14 residues long. The V gene's germline CDR1 is GTSNPN and CDR2 SVGIG (reference sequence). The chain's CDR3 is CAWSRRGDTDTQYF. The CDR3 DNA, read in part, is TGTGCCTGGAGTAGGCGGGGGGACACAGATACG.

A word on this clone: The read halts 3 residues ahead of the CDR3 end, with the missing end drawn from the germline J gene. This rearrangement joins TRBV5-1 to TRBJ2-1; 11 bases align to TRBD1. Germline CDR1 SGHRS, CDR2 YFSETQ. The CDR3 has 15 residues. The trim removed 4 bases at V and 7 bases at J, leaving 7 bases unmatched. The CDR3 protein is CASSPGQGGANEQFF. Incomplete CDR3 DNA: TGCGCCAGCAGCCCGGGACAGGGGGGGGCGAATGAG.

The CDR3 loop reads CASSDGQPHRKGYTF. CDR3 DNA, as far as it was read: TGTGCCAGCAGTGACGGACAGCCCCACCGCAAGGGC. The gene calls are TRBV2 and TRBJ1-2; TRBD1 might be the D (6 bases). The sequenced fragment ends 3 residues before the CDR3 boundary, so the rest is inferred from the germline J gene. This CDR3 has 15 residues. CDR1 and CDR2 (germline): SNHLY, FYNNEI.

In regard to this clone: The read ends 3 residues early relative to the CDR3; the germline J gene fills the gap. This chain links TRBV5-5 with TRBJ2-7; unclear D gene. V lost 1 base, J lost 4 bases, and 6 bases lay in between. Germline assignment: CDR1 SGHKS and CDR2 YYEKEE (reference sequence). The CDR3 spans 12 residues. CDR3 loop: CASSLSLYEQYF. The covered CDR3 bases are TGTGCCAGCAGCTTGAGCTTGTACGAG.

Points on this clone: The read is 3 residues too short to cover the CDR3 end, so that end is filled in from the germline J gene. The chain has TRBV29-1 and TRBJ1-1; D might be TRBD1 (6 bases). Germline-derived CDR1 and CDR2 are SQVTM and ANQGSEA. The length of the CDR3 is 11 residues. V dropped 7 bases and J dropped 4 bases, with 10 bases sitting between them. Partial CDR3 DNA: TGCAGCGCCTTCAGGGGCACTGAA. Its translation: CSAFRGTE. The entire CDR3 protein is CSAFRGTEAFF.

CDR3: CASTGEAGHPIYTF. The part of the CDR3 DNA that was read is TGTGCCAGTACCGGCGAGGCGGGTCATCCCATC. The rearrangement links TRBV19 to TRBJ1-2; D not resolved. The observed sequence ends 3 residues before the CDR3 terminus, with the missing tail filled in from the germline J gene. Germline V lookup: CDR1 LNHDA, CDR2 SQIVND (reference sequence). CDR3 length equals 14 residues.

Of note for this clone: From the germline J gene comes the end of the CDR3, since the read stops 3 residues before it. This chain joins TRBV11-2 and TRBJ2-1, with D perhaps matching TRBD1 (5 bases). V gave up 5 bases and J gave up 5 bases, with 10 bases separating them. The CDR3 has 13 residues. The V gene's germline CDR1 is SGHAT and CDR2 FQNNGV. Partial CDR3 DNA: TGTGCCAGCAGCCCCGACAGACACAATGAG. It specifies CASSPDRHNE. The whole CDR3 sequence is CASSPDRHNEQFF.

The CDR3 sequence: CSARARGRYGYTF. The covered CDR3 bases are TGCAGTGCTAGGGCGCGGGGGAGGTATGGC. This chain uses TRBV20-1 with TRBJ1-2; perhaps TRBD1 as D (5 bases). Sequencing ends 3 residues short of the CDR3 end; the germline J gene provides the rest. Trimming took 3 bases from V and 5 from J, leaving 13 bases between them. This CDR3 contains 13 residues. Germline CDR1 is DFQATT and CDR2 is SNEGSKA (reference sequence).

Points on this clone: The sequenced fragment ends 3 residues before the CDR3 boundary, so the rest is inferred from the germline J gene. V usage is TRBV29-1 and J usage is TRBJ2-2; perhaps D is TRBD1 or TRBD2 (5 bases each). V shed 7 bases and J shed 7 bases, with 13 bases lying between them. There are 12 residues in the CDR3. Per germline, CDR1 SQVTM and CDR2 ANQGSEA. Incomplete CDR3 DNA: TGCAGCGGAGGGGCCGCGGTCGGGGAG. Translation: CSGGAAVGE. The whole CDR3 sequence is CSGGAAVGELFF.

About this clone: The read is 3 residues too short to cover the CDR3 end, so that end is filled in from the germline J gene. This sequence joins TRBV6-4 and TRBJ1-1; D ambiguous. The CDR3 runs to 13 residues. V shed 4 bases and J shed 4 bases, with 10 bases lying between them. The germline V gene encodes CDR1 MRHNA and CDR2 SNTAGT. CDR3 bases read: TGTGCCAGCAGTGCCACGACGGGCACTGAA. As protein: CASSATTGTE. In full, the CDR3 is CASSATTGTEAFF.

In the case of this clone: The read gets to within 3 residues of the CDR3 end, and the germline J gene fills in the rest. The rearrangement uses TRBV20-1 and TRBJ1-5; TRBD1 might be the D (6 bases). V shed 3 bases and J shed 0 bases, with 9 bases lying between them. This CDR3 is 14 amino acids long. CDR1 is DFQATT, CDR2 SNEGSKA, per germline (reference sequence). The CDR3 protein is CSARDSNSNQPQHF. CDR3 bases read: TGCAGTGCTAGGGACAGTAATAGCAATCAGCCC.

The part of the CDR3 DNA that was read is TGCAGTGCTAGAGATCCCCCCAGGAACCCCTACGAG. Protein sequence: CSARDPPRNPYE. The CDR3 reads in full as CSARDPPRNPYEQYF. This chain uses TRBV20-1 with TRBJ2-7, with no clear D. The read falls 3 residues short of the CDR3 end, and the missing part is taken from the germline J gene. The germline CDR1 and CDR2 sequences are DFQATT and SNEGSKA (reference sequence). This CDR3 is 15 amino acids long. V was trimmed by 0 bases and J by 2 bases, leaving 14 bases between them.

On this clone: The missing CDR3 end, 3 residues past where the read stops, is filled in from the germline J gene. V and J are TRBV20-1 and TRBJ2-5, with TRBD1 as a possible D gene (5 bases). CDR3 size: 14 residues. V was shortened by 1 base and J by 1 base, with 10 bases between the two germline ends. Germline V gene lookup returns CDR1 DFQATT and CDR2 SNEGSKA (reference sequence). CDR3 protein: CSARGTMSQETQYF. The part of the CDR3 DNA that was read is TGCAGTGCTAGAGGGACAATGTCCCAAGAGACC.

CDR3 protein: CASSPDRDADTQYF. The sequenced CDR3 bases are TGTGCCAGCAGCCCGGACAGGGACGCAGATACG. This chain links TRBV7-9 with TRBJ2-3; 8 bases agree with TRBD1. With the read ending 3 residues before the CDR3 end, the germline J gene is used to fill in that end. CDR1 SEHNR and CDR2 FQNEAQ come from the germline V gene (reference sequence). This CDR3 is 14 amino acids long. Unmatched junction bases numbered 5, after V lost 5 bases and J lost 4 bases.

With regard to this clone: The read is 3 residues too short to cover the CDR3 end, so that end is filled in from the germline J gene. The chain couples TRBV5-4 to TRBJ2-4; 7 bases match TRBD2. CDR1 and CDR2 from the germline V gene are SGHNT and YYREEE (reference sequence). The CDR3 totals 13 residues. V gave up 3 bases and J gave up 8 bases; unmatched junction bases: 5. CDR3 protein: CASSSNAGDIQYF. CDR3 bases read: TGTGCCAGCAGCTCAAATGCGGGGGACATT.

Regarding this clone: From the germline J gene comes the end of the CDR3, since the read stops 3 residues before it. The chain has TRBV7-9 and TRBJ2-2; 8 bases line up with TRBD1. Per germline, CDR1 SEHNR and CDR2 FQNEAQ (reference sequence). The CDR3 is 15 amino acids. CDR3 bases read: TGTGCCAGCAGCCGGACAGGGTTAGGCGTTGAAAAG. Translation gives CASSRTGLGVEK. The whole CDR3 sequence reads CASSRTGLGVEKLFF.

Of note for this clone: The read terminates 3 residues before the CDR3 end, so the remaining end is supplied by the germline J gene. The genes are TRBV7-9 and TRBJ1-1; D may be TRBD1 (5 bases). The CDR3 is made up of 13 amino acids. From germline, CDR1 is SEHNR and CDR2 FQNEAQ (reference sequence). The CDR3 sequence: CASSLREGLRAFF. The CDR3 bases that were read are TGTGCCAGCAGCTTACGGGAGGGGTTGCGG.

Regarding this clone: The sequenced fragment ends 3 residues before the CDR3 boundary, so the rest is inferred from the germline J gene. The chain recombines TRBV2 with TRBJ1-5, with 10 bases that match TRBD1. CDR3 length: 18 residues. Trimming cost V 6 bases and J 2 bases; bases outside gene matches: 13. Per germline, CDR1 SNHLY and CDR2 FYNNEI. The sequenced CDR3 bases are TGTGCCAGCAGCCTTAGACAGGGGGCTGGTATCGGCAATCAGCCC. Residues: CASSLRQGAGIGNQP. Given in full, the CDR3 is CASSLRQGAGIGNQPQHF.

On this clone: The read ends 3 residues before the CDR3 terminus; that terminus is restored from the germline J gene. The chain links TRBV11-2 to TRBJ2-1; possibly TRBD2 for D (5 bases). The CDR3 runs to 15 residues. V was trimmed by 2 bases and J by 4 bases, leaving 12 bases between them. Germline loops: CDR1 SGHAT, CDR2 FQNNGV. CDR3 amino acids: CASSLQGEGYNEQFF. The part of the CDR3 DNA that was read is TGTGCCAGCAGCTTACAAGGAGAGGGTTACAATGAG.

As for this clone: With the read ending 3 residues before the CDR3 end, the germline J gene is used to fill in that end. The V gene is TRBV7-9, the J gene TRBJ1-2, with D tentatively TRBD1 (5 bases). Germline V gene data show CDR1 as SEHNR and CDR2 as FQNEAQ (reference sequence). The CDR3 contains 13 residues. CDR3 DNA, as far as it was read: TGTGCCAGCAGCCCCATACTGAGGGGTGAC. Encoded protein: CASSPILRGD. The full CDR3 protein reads CASSPILRGDYTF.

The CDR3 loop is CSARLGVGSNQPQHF. The CDR3 bases that were read are TGCAGTGCTAGATTAGGGGTGGGGAGCAATCAGCCC. This rearrangement joins TRBV20-1 to TRBJ1-5; a weak D match, TRBD1 (5 bases). The CDR3 goes on 3 residues after the read ends, and that part is filled in from the germline J gene. The CDR3 is 15 amino acids. Germline V CDR1 and CDR2: DFQATT, SNEGSKA (reference sequence). Deletions cut 2 bases from V and 1 base from J, with 12 bases between.